A single sample is the source of the 9 T cell receptor beta chains below, sequenced in a study of OX40 agonist ivuxolimab in advanced cancers. The repertoire was sequenced with immunoSEQ multiplex PCR; TCRdb's copy has only in-frame clones and lacks some. The sample has around 91,000 clones; 80% to 90% are singletons. The sample in question was CD4+ or CD8+ T cells sorted from blood, obtained in a trial of the OX40 agonist ivuxolimab. The source of these receptors is an adult with an advanced solid tumor such as melanoma, head and neck, liver or kidney cancer.

The genes are TRBV5-4 and TRBJ1-1; 10 nucleotides match TRBD1. CDR1 SGHNT and CDR2 YYREEE come from the germline V gene (reference sequence). The CDR3 spans 14 residues. J gave up 1 base and V 10 bases, and 7 bases lay outside the gene matches. The CDR3 spells CAGRTGGRNTEAFF. CDR3 coding DNA: TGTGCCGGAAGGACAGGGGGGAGGAACACTGAAGCTTTCTTT.

This sequence joins TRBV6-1 and TRBJ1-5; D is undetermined. The CDR3 totals 15 residues. Germline lookup yields CDR1 MNHNS and CDR2 SASEGT. Trimming removed 6 bases from V and 3 bases from J, with 15 bases in between. The CDR3 region is CASSPTGNPNQPQHF. For the CDR3, the DNA is TGTGCCAGCAGCCCAACTGGGAATCCCAATCAGCCCCAGCATTTT.

This clone has just one count. This rearrangement joins TRBV30 to TRBJ2-5; 9 bases align to TRBD1. The CDR3 is 16 residues long. Trimming took 2 bases from V and 5 from J; bases not matched to a gene: 12. Germline assignment: CDR1 GTSNPN and CDR2 SVGIG (reference sequence). The CDR3, as DNA: TGTGCCTGGAGTACCTCCGGGACAGGGAAGAGGGAGACCCAGTACTTC. This sequence encodes CAWSTSGTGKRETQYF.

The chain combines TRBV14 with TRBJ2-1, with D unclear. In germline, CDR1 is SGHDN, CDR2 FVKESK. Between the trimmed V and J ends, which lost 4 bases and 7 bases, there was a span of 14 bases. There are 14 residues in the CDR3. CDR3 coding DNA: TGTGCCAGCAGCCGGCCAAGGACGGTGAATGAGCAGTTCTTC. Residues: CASSRPRTVNEQFF.

The V gene is TRBV6-6, the J gene TRBJ2-7; perhaps TRBD2 as D (6 bases). V lost 0 bases and J lost 7, with 16 bases in between. The germline V gene encodes CDR1 MNHNY and CDR2 SVGAGI (reference sequence). CDR3 size: 15 residues. The CDR3: CASSYSGDSAEEQYF. In DNA form, the CDR3 reads TGTGCCAGCAGTTACTCGGGGGACTCCGCCGAGGAGCAGTACTTC.

This sequence joins TRBV28 and TRBJ1-5, with D perhaps matching TRBD1 (5 bases). V was pared by 4 bases and J by 0 bases, with 16 bases between. The germline V gene encodes CDR1 MDHEN and CDR2 SYDVKM. The CDR3 runs 17 residues. The CDR3 is CASSWAGDDYSNQPQHF. The CDR3, as DNA: TGTGCCAGCAGTTGGGCTGGGGACGATTATAGCAATCAGCCCCAGCATTTT.

V usage is TRBV14 and J usage is TRBJ1-2; perhaps TRBD1 as D (5 bases). Deletions cut 1 base from V and 6 bases from J, with 15 bases between. CDR3 length equals 15 residues. Germline CDR1 SGHDN, CDR2 FVKESK. The CDR3 loop reads CASSQGRARWDGYTF. DNA of the CDR3: TGTGCCAGCAGCCAAGGCAGGGCCCGCTGGGATGGCTACACCTTC. The full variable domain, completed using reference TRBV14 and TRBJ1-2, is EAGVTQFPSHSVIEKGQTVTLRCDPISGHDNLYWYRRVMGKEIKFLLHFVKESKQDESGMPNNRFLAERTGGTYSTLKVQPAELEDSGVYFCASSQGRARWDGYTFGSGTRLTVV.

The table lists this clone with many counts. The chain couples TRBV29-1 to TRBJ2-7; 12 nucleotides line up with TRBD2. CDR1 SQVTM and CDR2 ANQGSEA come from the germline V gene. The trim removed 7 bases at V and 4 bases at J, leaving 11 bases unmatched. This CDR3 comprises 15 residues. The CDR3 DNA reads as TGCAGCGCTAAGACTAGCGGGAGTACGTCGTACGAGCAGTACTTC. Amino acid sequence: CSAKTSGSTSYEQYF.

The chain combines TRBV2 with TRBJ1-1, with 7 bases lining up with TRBD1. Germline CDR1 reads SNHLY; CDR2 reads FYNNEI. J was trimmed by 1 base and V by 7 bases; bases with no gene match: 3. The CDR3 extends over 13 amino acids. CDR3: CASIRDRNTEAFF. CDR3 bases: TGTGCCAGCATAAGGGACAGGAACACTGAAGCTTTCTTT.